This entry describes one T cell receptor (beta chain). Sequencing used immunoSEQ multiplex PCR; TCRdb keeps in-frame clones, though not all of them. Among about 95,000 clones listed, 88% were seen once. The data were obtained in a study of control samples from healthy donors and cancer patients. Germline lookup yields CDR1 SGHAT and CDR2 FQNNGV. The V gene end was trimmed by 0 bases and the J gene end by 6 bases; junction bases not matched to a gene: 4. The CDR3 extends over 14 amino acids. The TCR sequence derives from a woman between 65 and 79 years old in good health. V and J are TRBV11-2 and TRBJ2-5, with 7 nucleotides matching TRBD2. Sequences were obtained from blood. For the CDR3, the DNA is TGTGCCAGCAGCTTAGATGGGGGGGTGAAGACCCAGTACTTC. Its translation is CASSLDGGVKTQYF.